This T cell receptor (beta chain) is drawn from a study of post-analysis software for immune sequencing data (dated by TCRdb to about 2015). As for the study more broadly: The recorded disease courses included relapsing-remitting, secondary progressive and progressive-relapsing multiple sclerosis, and some patients had no subtype annotation. The multiple sclerosis patient repertoires were compared with 10 or so previously published healthy control repertoires from donors aged roughly 6 to 25 years. A subset of samples was prepared in parallel using single-end sample barcoding, then pooled and co-amplified after Illumina adapter ligation. The study at large found these results: Significantly higher frequencies in patients than in controls were found for five or six TRBV segments, including TRBV5-6, TRBV5-1 and TRBV20-1. Strong co-clustering of samples prepared in the same batch was shown by direct clustering with F measure, prompting a batch-effect correction. The control group was slightly older than the multiple sclerosis patient group. Compared with controls, multiple sclerosis patients had significantly lower normalized Chao1 diversity, a finding suggesting substantial peripheral T-cell clonal expansion.

From a lookup of the germline V gene, CDR1 and CDR2 are SGHDT and YYEEEE. The junction shows trimming of 1 base on V and 8 bases on J, plus 16 bases between the germline ends. Inclusive of the bounding cysteine and phenylalanine, the CDR3 is 15 residues long. Only the CDR3 part of the read is kept: 45 bases, read in frame from the first base. TCR beta repertoires were profiled from peripheral blood of roughly twelve young patients with multiple sclerosis to demonstrate the VDJtools post-analysis software. The multiple sclerosis patients were children and adolescents ranging in age from roughly 6 to 15 years. Library creation used PCR. Instrument used: Illumina HiSeq 2500. To reduce PCR and sequencing biases, unique molecular identifiers were built into the TCR beta cDNA libraries. Per 1 to 10 million input T cells, approximately 500,000 cDNA molecules were obtained, such that each molecule approximated one T cell. The patient libraries were prepared and sequenced with the same protocol used for the earlier healthy control dataset. Within a given batch, samples were prepared together, multiplexed and sequenced on the same HiSeq lane. Concerning the study's data processing: Raw barcoded reads were processed with MIGEC, and single-read molecular identifier groups were discarded before consensus assembly and CDR3 extraction. Clonotype tables were post-analysed with VDJtools, normalizing diversity by down-sampling all datasets to the smallest sample size. In repertoire overlap clustering, CDR3 amino acid sequences, but not nucleotide sequences, were matched to correct batch-related cross-sample contamination. TCRdb reworked the public reads: Q25 trimming with fastp, MiXCR clone assembly, productive beta chains retained. Every distinct CDR3 protein forms one entry, paired with its most common genes and DNA. The V and J calls here are based on TCRdb, not the publication. The sample contains about 380,000 distinct CDR3 sequences, roughly 30% of them found a single time. The leading ten clones occupy about an eighth of the sample.

About this clonotype itself: This receptor's antigen is unknown. No base qualities exist here, and no much larger clone lies one base off it.

The rearrangement joined TRBV5-6 to TRBJ2-1; the D gene remains uncertain. The sample consisted of blood. This TCR was recovered from a girl aged 5-17 years with multiple sclerosis. In nucleotide form, the sequence is TGTGCCAGCAGCTTGCCCGGAGTCCCTGGGGATGAGCAGTTCTTC. Its coded protein is CASSLPGVPGDEQFF.